This T cell receptor (beta chain) appears in the sequencing data of a study of CD8+ T cells in alopecia areata. RNA was extracted and reverse transcribed into cDNA as the sequencing template. Libraries were prepared by immunoSEQ multiplex PCR; TCRdb keeps only in-frame clonotypes and omits some of them. The sample yields roughly 110,000 clones, around 54% seen once. Germline CDR1 reads SGHDT; CDR2 reads YYEEEE. With V trimmed by 3 bases and J by 5 bases, 11 bases remained unmatched. This CDR3 spans 16 amino acids. Treatment described: oral pan-JAK inhibitor, 5-10 mg twice daily. Alopecia areata patients provided lesional scalp punch biopsies and peripheral blood.

The V gene is TRBV5-6, the J gene TRBJ2-5, with 9 bases that match TRBD1. The receptor was derived from a human donor with alopecia areata. Material: CD4+ T cells sorted from blood, obtained at week 24, from a patient treated with tofacitinib. CDR3 nucleotide sequence: TGTGCCAGCAGCTGGTGGGGGACAGGGCCGGACGAGACCCAGTACTTC. Its translation is CASSWWGTGPDETQYF.